The 10 T cell receptor beta chains listed next were all sequenced from one sample in a study of T cell responses to AZD1222 COVID-19 vaccine. TCRdb keeps only in-frame clones here, not all; method: immunoSEQ multiplex PCR. The table records about 100,000 clones, roughly nine tenths of them present only once. Specimen: peripheral blood, collected on day 0 of AZD1222 vaccination. These receptors all come from an adult in good health.

This chain joins TRBV2 and TRBJ2-2; TRBD2 matches 7 bases. Germline V gene data show CDR1 as SNHLY and CDR2 as FYNNEI. V shed 7 bases and J 4 bases; nucleotides not matched to a gene: 9. This CDR3 region has 15 residues. The CDR3 reads CASNGLAESTGELFF. CDR3 bases: TGTGCCAGCAATGGGCTAGCGGAGAGCACCGGGGAGCTGTTTTTT.

The chain couples TRBV9 to TRBJ1-1; 9 nucleotides agree with TRBD1. There are 16 residues in the CDR3. V was clipped by 4 bases and J by 4 bases; unmatched bases: 11. Germline loops: CDR1 SGDLS, CDR2 YYNGEE. CDR3 DNA sequence: TGTGCCAGCAGCTCTTGGGTGGGACAGGGTGCCACTGAAGCTTTCTTT. It yields the protein CASSSWVGQGATEAFF.

The chain recombines TRBV9 with TRBJ1-4; maybe TRBD1 (6 bases). The ends were cut back, 3 bases at V and 4 bases at J, with 10 bases in the middle. The germline V gene encodes CDR1 SGDLS and CDR2 YYNGEE. The CDR3 length is 14 residues. The chain's CDR3 is CASSAGQINEKLFF. The CDR3 nucleotides read TGTGCCAGCAGCGCCGGACAGATTAATGAAAAACTGTTTTTT.

This rearrangement joins TRBV5-4 to TRBJ2-7, with D tentatively TRBD1 (6 bases). Per germline, CDR1 SGHNT and CDR2 YYREEE (reference sequence). V was trimmed by 2 bases and J by 0 bases, leaving 12 bases between them. The CDR3 extends over 15 amino acids. CDR3 region: CASSFGRTDSYEQYF. In DNA form, the CDR3 reads TGTGCCAGCAGCTTTGGCAGGACAGACTCCTACGAGCAGTACTTC.

In this sample, this clone turned up once. The rearrangement joins TRBV5-8 to TRBJ2-1; D is uncertain. V lost 5 bases, J lost 10 bases, and 10 bases lay in between. CDR3 length: 11 amino acids. The V gene's germline CDR1 is SGHTS and CDR2 YDEGEE. CDR3 sequence (DNA): TGTGCCAGCAGAGGGATAAGGGAGCAGTTCTTC. Protein product: CASRGIREQFF. The full variable domain, in which reference TRBV5-8 and TRBJ2-1 provide the parts outside the CDR3, is EAGVTQSPTHLIKTRGQQATLRCSPISGHTSVYWYQQALGLGLQFLLWYDEGEERNRGNFPPRFSGRQFPNYSSELNVNALELEDSALYLCASRGIREQFFGPGTRLTVL.

This rearrangement joins TRBV27 to TRBJ1-2; TRBD1 agrees at 12 bases. Germline loops: CDR1 MNHEY, CDR2 SMNVEV (reference sequence). V lost 6 bases to trimming and J lost 1 base; unmatched junction nucleotides: 15. This CDR3 has 19 residues. The CDR3 spells CASRSLGGTGGVGNYGYTF. CDR3 DNA: TGTGCCAGCAGATCCCTCGGGGGGACAGGGGGCGTGGGTAACTATGGCTACACCTTC.

The CDR3 DNA sequence: TGTGCCAGCAGCCCGGGACATTCCATTGGCTACACCTTC. As protein: CASSPGHSIGYTF. This chain uses TRBV5-4 with TRBJ1-2; D might be TRBD1 (6 bases). Germline CDR1 and CDR2: SGHNT and YYREEE (reference sequence). With 4 bases removed from V and 7 bases from J, the gap between germline ends came to 14 bases. This CDR3 comprises 13 residues.

CDR3: CASSLVMRSKTDTQYF. CDR3 coding DNA: TGTGCCAGCAGCTTAGTAATGAGGTCGAAAACAGATACGCAGTATTTT. The chain is built from TRBV7-6 and TRBJ2-3; no definite D call. Germline V gene lookup returns CDR1 SGHVS and CDR2 FNYEAQ. Trimming left V 1 base short and J 3 bases short, with 14 bases between. The CDR3 totals 16 residues.

The V and J genes are TRBV2 and TRBJ2-3; 7 nucleotides agree with TRBD2. The ends lost 3 bases at V and 0 bases at J; junction bases unmatched: 3. This CDR3 region has 15 residues. In germline, CDR1 is SNHLY, CDR2 FYNNEI. DNA of the CDR3: TGTGCCAGCAGTGATGTCGGGGGGAGCACAGATACGCAGTATTTT. Translated, it gives CASSDVGGSTDTQYF. The variable domain in full, with the rest retrieved from reference TRBV2 and TRBJ2-3, is EPEVTQTPSHQVTQMGQEVILRCVPISNHLYFYWYRQILGQKVEFLVSFYNNEISEKSEIFDDQFSVERPDGSNFTLKIRSTKLEDSAMYFCASSDVGGSTDTQYFGPGTRLTVL.

The rearrangement uses TRBV3-1 (or the pseudogene TRBV3-2) and TRBJ2-7, with 7 positions matching TRBD2. This CDR3 is 16 amino acids long. The J segment lost 2 bases and the V segment lost 4 bases, leaving 11 bases of the junction unmatched. The V gene's germline CDR1 is LGHDT and CDR2 YNNKEL (reference sequence). The CDR3 coding sequence is TGTGCCAGCAGCCTGGGAGGGGACTCTTCTGCCTACGAGCAGTACTTC. Translation: CASSLGGDSSAYEQYF.